This TCR beta chain was observed in a study of shared clonotypes between healthy human individuals. The table came from immunoSEQ multiplex PCR; TCRdb's copy has only in-frame clones and leaves some out. The table shows fewer than 650,000 clones, with 76% occurring only once. The CDR3 runs to 13 residues. In germline, CDR1 is GTSNPN, CDR2 SVGIG (reference sequence). V dropped 1 base and J dropped 3 bases, with 6 bases sitting between them. This clone was observed once. The origin of this receptor is a woman between 40 and 55 years old in good health. Some clones in this sample may be carry-over from other donors' samples. The sample was PBMCs. The chain recombines TRBV30 with TRBJ2-2; unclear D gene. The CDR3 sequence is CAWSGFDTGELFF. The CDR3 nucleotides are TGTGCCTGGAGTGGGTTCGACACCGGGGAGCTGTTTTTT.